The sequence of this TCR beta chain was determined in a study of blood T cell repertoires in COVID-19. As for the study in general: Donors in the United States, Italy and Spain gave samples during acute or convalescent COVID-19.

The CDR3 has 13 amino acids. CDR1 is GTSNPN, CDR2 SVGIG, per germline (reference sequence). V lost 0 bases, J lost 4 bases, and 0 bases stayed unmatched. Some clones are missing from TCRdb's copy, which holds only in-frame ones; the method was immunoSEQ multiplex PCR. The table records some 150,000 clones, around 89% of them present only once. The chain recombines TRBV30 with TRBJ1-2; 9 nucleotides align to TRBD1. Sequences were obtained from peripheral blood. The clonotype originates from a woman of 80 years or more with acute or convalescent COVID-19. In DNA, the CDR3 is TGTGCCTGGAGTGTGGGACAGGGCTATGGCTACACCTTC. Residues: CAWSVGQGYGYTF.